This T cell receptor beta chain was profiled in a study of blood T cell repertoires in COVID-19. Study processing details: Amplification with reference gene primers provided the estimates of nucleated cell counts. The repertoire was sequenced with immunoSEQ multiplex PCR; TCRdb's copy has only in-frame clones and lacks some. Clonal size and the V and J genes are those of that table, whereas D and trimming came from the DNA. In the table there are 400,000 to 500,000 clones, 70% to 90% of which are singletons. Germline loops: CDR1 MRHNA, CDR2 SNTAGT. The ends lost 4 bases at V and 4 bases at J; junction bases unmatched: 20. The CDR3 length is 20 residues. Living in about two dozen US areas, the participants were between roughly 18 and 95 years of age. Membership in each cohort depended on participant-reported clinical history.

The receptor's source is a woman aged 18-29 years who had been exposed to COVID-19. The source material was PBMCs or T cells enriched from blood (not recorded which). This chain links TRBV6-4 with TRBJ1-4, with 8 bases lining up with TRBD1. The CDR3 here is CASSARTGTNGFRSNEKLFF. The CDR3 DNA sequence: TGTGCCAGCAGTGCCCGGACAGGGACTAACGGTTTCCGCAGTAATGAAAAACTGTTTTTT.